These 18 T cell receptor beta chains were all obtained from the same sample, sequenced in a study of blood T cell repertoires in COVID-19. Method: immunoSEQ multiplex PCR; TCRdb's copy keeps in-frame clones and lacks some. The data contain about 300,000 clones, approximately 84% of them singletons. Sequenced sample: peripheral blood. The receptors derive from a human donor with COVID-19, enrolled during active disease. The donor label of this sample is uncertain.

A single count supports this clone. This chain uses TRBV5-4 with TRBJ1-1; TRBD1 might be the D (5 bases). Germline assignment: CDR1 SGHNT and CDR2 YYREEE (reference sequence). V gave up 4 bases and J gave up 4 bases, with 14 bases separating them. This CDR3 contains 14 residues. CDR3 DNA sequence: TGTGCCAGCAGCCCCAGGGTAACGAGCACTGAAGCTTTCTTT. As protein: CASSPRVTSTEAFF.

Here the CDR3 reads CASSSDRGRVTEAFF. The CDR3 nucleotides are TGTGCCAGTAGTTCGGACAGGGGAAGGGTCACTGAAGCTTTCTTT. The J gene is TRBJ1-1, the V gene TRBV19; 9 bases fit TRBD1. CDR3 length: 15 amino acids. The germline V gene has CDR1 LNHDA and CDR2 SQIVND (reference sequence). Trimming took 5 bases from V and 4 from J; bases not matched to a gene: 8.

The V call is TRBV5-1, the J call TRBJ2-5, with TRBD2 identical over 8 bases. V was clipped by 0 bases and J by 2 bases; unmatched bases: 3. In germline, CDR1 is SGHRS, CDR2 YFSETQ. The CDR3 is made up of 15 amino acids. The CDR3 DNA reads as TGCGCCAGCAGCTTGGCCGGGAGGGTACAAGAGACCCAGTACTTC. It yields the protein CASSLAGRVQETQYF.

This CDR3 reads CASGPGTSGYEQYF. In DNA form, the CDR3 reads TGTGCCAGCGGACCCGGGACTAGCGGTTACGAGCAGTACTTC. This chain links TRBV7-9 with TRBJ2-7; TRBD2 matches at 11 bases. The V and J ends lost 8 bases and 4 bases, in that order; junction bases with no gene match: 7. Germline V gene lookup returns CDR1 SEHNR and CDR2 FQNEAQ (reference sequence). The CDR3 covers 14 residues.

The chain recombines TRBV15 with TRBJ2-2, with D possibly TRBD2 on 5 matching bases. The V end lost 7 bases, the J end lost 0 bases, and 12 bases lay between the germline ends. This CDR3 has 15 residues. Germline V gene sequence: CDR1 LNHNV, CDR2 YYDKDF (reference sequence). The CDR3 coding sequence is TGTGCCACCAAATGGACTGGCGCGAACACCGGGGAGCTGTTTTTT. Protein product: CATKWTGANTGELFF.

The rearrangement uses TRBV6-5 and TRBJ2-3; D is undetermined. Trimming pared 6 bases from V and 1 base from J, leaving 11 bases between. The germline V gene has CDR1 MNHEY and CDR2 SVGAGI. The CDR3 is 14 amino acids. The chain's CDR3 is CASSRDSRTDTQYF. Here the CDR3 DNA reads TGTGCCAGCAGCCGTGACTCGCGCACAGATACGCAGTATTTT.

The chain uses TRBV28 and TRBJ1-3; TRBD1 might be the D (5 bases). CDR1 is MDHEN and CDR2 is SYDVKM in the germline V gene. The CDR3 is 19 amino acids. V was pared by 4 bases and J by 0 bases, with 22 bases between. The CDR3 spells CASSSPRSFLDISGNTIYF. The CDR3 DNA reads TGTGCCAGCAGTTCTCCGCGGAGTTTTTTGGACATCTCTGGAAACACCATATATTTT.

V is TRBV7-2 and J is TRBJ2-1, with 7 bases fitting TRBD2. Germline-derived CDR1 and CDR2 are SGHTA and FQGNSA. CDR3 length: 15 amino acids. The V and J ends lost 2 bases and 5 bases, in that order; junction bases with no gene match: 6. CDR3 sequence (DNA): TGTGCCAGCAGCTTACCCCGGCGGGGGAACAATGAGCAGTTCTTC. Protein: CASSLPRRGNNEQFF.

The CDR3: CASSSRREGEKLFF. Written as DNA, the CDR3 is TGTGCCAGCAGCTCCCGCAGGGAGGGTGAAAAACTGTTTTTT. The chain joins TRBV7-9 to TRBJ1-4, with D maybe TRBD1 (5 bases). Looked up from germline, CDR1 is SEHNR and CDR2 is FQNEAQ (reference sequence). V shed 4 bases and J shed 7 bases, with 13 bases lying between them. The CDR3 runs to 14 residues.

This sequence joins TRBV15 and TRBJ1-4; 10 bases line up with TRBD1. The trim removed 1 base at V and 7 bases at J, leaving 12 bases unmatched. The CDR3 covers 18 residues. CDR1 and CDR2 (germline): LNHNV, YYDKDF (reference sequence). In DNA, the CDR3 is TGTGCCACCAGCAGAGGTGTTCGCGGCGGGACAGGGGTTGAAAAACTGTTTTTT. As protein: CATSRGVRGGTGVEKLFF.

The CDR3 reads CASSVSDNEQFF. The DNA for the CDR3 is TGTGCCAGCAGCGTTTCCGACAATGAGCAGTTCTTC. The chain recombines TRBV9 with TRBJ2-1; D is unresolved. Germline CDR1 and CDR2: SGDLS and YYNGEE. The V end was cut by 2 bases, the J end by 5 bases, with 5 bases between. The CDR3 loop spans 12 amino acids.

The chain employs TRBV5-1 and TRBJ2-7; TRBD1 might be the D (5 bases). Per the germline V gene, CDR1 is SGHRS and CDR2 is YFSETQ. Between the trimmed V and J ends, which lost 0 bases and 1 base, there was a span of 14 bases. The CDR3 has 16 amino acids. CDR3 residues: CASSLGSRTPSYEQYF. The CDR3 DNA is TGCGCCAGCAGCTTGGGGTCAAGGACACCTTCCTACGAGCAGTACTTC.

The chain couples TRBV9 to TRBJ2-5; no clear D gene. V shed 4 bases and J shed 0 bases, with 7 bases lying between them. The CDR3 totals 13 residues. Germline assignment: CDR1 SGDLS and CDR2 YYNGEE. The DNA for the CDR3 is TGTGCCAGCAGCCACGGGTACCAAGAGACCCAGTACTTC. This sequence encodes CASSHGYQETQYF.

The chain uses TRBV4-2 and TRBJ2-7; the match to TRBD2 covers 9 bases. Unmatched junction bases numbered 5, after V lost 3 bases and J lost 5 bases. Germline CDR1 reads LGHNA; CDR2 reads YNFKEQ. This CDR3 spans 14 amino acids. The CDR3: CASSQGLANNEQYF. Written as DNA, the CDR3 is TGTGCCAGCAGCCAGGGACTAGCCAACAACGAGCAGTACTTC.

As DNA, the CDR3 is TGTGCCAGCAGTCCCACAGGGGAAACTAATGAAAAACTGTTTTTT. Translated, it gives CASSPTGETNEKLFF. The V gene is TRBV6-9, the J gene TRBJ1-4; 7 bases are a match to TRBD1. This CDR3 is 15 amino acids long. V gave up 5 bases and J gave up 1 base; unmatched junction bases: 4. Germline CDR1 is MNHGY and CDR2 is SVAAGI.

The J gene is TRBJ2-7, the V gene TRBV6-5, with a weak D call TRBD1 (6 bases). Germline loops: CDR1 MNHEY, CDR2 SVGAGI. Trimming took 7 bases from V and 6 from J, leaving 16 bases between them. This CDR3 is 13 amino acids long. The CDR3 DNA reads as TGTGCCAGCACCGTCCAACAGGGCGGCGAGCAGTACTTC. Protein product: CASTVQQGGEQYF.

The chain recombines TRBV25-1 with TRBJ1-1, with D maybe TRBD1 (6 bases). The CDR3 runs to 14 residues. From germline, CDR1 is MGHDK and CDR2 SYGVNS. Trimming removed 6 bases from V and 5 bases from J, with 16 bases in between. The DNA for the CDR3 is TGTGCCAGCAGACAAACAGGGATGGGGACTGAAGCTTTCTTT. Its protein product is CASRQTGMGTEAFF.

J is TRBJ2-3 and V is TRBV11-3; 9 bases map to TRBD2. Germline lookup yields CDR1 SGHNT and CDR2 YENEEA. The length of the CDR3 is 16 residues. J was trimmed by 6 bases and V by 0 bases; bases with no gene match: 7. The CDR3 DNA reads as TGTGCCAGCAGCTTAGACAGAGCGGGAGGTAGGGATACGCAGTATTTT. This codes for CASSLDRAGGRDTQYF.